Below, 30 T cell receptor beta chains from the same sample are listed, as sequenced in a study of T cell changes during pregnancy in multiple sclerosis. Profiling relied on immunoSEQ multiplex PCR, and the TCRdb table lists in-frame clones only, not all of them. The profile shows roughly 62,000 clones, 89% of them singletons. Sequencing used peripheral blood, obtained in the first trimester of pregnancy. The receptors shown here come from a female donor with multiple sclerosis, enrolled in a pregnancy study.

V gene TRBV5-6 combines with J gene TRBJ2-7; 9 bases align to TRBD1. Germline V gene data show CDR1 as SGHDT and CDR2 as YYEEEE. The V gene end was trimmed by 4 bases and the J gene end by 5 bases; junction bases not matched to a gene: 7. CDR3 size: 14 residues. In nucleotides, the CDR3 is TGTGCCAGCAGCCTAGCAGGACAGGGGAACGAGCAGTACTTC. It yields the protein CASSLAGQGNEQYF.

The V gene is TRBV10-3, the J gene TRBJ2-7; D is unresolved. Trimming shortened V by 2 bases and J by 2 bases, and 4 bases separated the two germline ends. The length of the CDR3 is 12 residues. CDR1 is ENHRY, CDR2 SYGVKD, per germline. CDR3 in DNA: TGTGCCATCAGTGAGGCGACCTACGAGCAGTACTTC. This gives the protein CAISEATYEQYF.

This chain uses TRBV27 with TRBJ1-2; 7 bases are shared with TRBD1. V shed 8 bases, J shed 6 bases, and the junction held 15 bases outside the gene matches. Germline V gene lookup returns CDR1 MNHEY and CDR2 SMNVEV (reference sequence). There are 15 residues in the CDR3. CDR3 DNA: TGTGCCAGCTCCAGGACCCAGGGGGATTACGATGGCTACACCTTC. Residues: CASSRTQGDYDGYTF.

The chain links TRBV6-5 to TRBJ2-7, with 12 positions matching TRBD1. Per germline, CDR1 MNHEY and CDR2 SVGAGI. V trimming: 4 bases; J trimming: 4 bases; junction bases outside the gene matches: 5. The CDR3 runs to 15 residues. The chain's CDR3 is CASSLGTGGFYEQYF. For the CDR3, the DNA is TGTGCCAGCAGTTTAGGGACAGGGGGCTTTTACGAGCAGTACTTC.

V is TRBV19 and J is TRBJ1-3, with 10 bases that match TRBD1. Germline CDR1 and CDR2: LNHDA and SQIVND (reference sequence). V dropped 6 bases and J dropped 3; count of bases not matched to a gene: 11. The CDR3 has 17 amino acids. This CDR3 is CASRPGQGLGDGNTIYF. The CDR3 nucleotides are TGTGCCAGTAGGCCGGGACAGGGGCTCGGAGATGGAAACACCATATATTTT.

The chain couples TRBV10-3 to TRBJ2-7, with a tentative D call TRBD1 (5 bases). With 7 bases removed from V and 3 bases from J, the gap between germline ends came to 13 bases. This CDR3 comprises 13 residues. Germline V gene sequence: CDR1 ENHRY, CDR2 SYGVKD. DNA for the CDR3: TGTGCCATCAAGCCACAGGCAAACTACGAGCAGTACTTC. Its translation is CAIKPQANYEQYF.

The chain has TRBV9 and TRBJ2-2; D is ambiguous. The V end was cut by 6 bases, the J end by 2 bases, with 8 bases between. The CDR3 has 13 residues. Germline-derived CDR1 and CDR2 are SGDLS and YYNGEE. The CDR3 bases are TGTGCCAGCAAGGAGTATAACACCGGGGAGCTGTTTTTT. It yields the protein CASKEYNTGELFF.

The DNA for the CDR3 is TGCAGTGCTAGTGAGGTGGAGCAGTACTTC. It translates to CSASEVEQYF. The V call is TRBV20-1, the J call TRBJ2-7; D gene uncertain. The CDR3 is made up of 10 amino acids. V lost 3 bases and J 7 bases, leaving 7 bases between the germline ends. Germline-derived CDR1 and CDR2 are DFQATT and SNEGSKA (reference sequence).

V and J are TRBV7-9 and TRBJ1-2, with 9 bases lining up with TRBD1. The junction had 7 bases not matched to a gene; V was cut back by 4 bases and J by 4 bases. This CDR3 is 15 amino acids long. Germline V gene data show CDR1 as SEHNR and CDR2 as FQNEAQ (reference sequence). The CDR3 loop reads CASSSTGQGGYGYTF. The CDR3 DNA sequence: TGTGCCAGCAGCTCAACGGGACAGGGAGGCTATGGCTACACCTTC.

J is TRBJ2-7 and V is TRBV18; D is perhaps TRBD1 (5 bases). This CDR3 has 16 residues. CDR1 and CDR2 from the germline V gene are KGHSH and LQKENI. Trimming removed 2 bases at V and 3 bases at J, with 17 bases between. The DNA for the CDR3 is TGTGCCAGCTCACCATCTAAGGGGATCCTCAACTACGAGCAGTACTTC. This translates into CASSPSKGILNYEQYF.

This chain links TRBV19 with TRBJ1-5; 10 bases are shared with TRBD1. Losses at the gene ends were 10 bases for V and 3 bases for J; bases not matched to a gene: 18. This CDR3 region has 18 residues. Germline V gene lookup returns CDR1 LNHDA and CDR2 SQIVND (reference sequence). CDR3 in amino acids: CATEPRTGGMRANQPQHF. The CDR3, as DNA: TGTGCCACTGAACCCCGGACAGGGGGGATGAGAGCCAATCAGCCCCAGCATTTT.

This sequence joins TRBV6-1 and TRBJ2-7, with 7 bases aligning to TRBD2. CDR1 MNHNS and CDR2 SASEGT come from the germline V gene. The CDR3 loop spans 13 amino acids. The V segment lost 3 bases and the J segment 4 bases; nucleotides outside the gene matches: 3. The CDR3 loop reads CASSEEGGYEQYF. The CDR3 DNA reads TGTGCCAGCAGTGAGGAGGGAGGGTACGAGCAGTACTTC.

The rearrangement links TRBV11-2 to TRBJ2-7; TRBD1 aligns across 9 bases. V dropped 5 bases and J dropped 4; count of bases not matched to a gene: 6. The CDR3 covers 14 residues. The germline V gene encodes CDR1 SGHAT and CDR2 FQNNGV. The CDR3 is CASSPRGQGYEQYF. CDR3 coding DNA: TGTGCCAGCAGCCCCCGGGGACAGGGATACGAGCAGTACTTC.

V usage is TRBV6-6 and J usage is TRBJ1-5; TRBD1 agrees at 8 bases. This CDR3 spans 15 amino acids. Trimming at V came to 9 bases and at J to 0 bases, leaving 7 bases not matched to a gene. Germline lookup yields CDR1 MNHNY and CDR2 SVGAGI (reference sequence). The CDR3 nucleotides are TGTGCCAGTTCGACAGGGGAATATAGCAATCAGCCCCAGCATTTT. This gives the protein CASSTGEYSNQPQHF.

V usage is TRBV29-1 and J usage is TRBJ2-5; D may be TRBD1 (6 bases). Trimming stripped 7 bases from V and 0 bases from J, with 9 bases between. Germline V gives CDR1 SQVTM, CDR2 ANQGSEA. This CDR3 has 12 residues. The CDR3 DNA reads TGCAGCGGGCAGGGGTACCAAGAGACCCAGTACTTC. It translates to CSGQGYQETQYF.

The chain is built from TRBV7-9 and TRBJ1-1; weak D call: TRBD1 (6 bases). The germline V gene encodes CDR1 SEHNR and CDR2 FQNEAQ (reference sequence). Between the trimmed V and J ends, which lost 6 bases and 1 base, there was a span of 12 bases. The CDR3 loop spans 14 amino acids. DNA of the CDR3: TGTGCCAGCAGTTTCGGACAGTCGAACACTGAAGCTTTCTTT. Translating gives CASSFGQSNTEAFF.

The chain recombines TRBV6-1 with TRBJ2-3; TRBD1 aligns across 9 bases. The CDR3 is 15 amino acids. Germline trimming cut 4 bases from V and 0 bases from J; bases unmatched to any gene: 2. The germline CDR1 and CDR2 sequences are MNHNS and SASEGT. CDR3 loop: CASSVQGASTDTQYF. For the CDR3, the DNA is TGTGCCAGCAGTGTACAGGGGGCGAGCACAGATACGCAGTATTTT.

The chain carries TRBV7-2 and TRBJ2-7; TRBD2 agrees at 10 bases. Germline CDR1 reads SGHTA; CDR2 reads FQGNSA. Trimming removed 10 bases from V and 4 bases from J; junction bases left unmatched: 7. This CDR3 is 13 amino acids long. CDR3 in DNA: TGTGCCACTAAAAGCGGGGGGGCTTACGAGCAGTACTTC. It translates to CATKSGGAYEQYF.

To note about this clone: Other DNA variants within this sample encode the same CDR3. The CDR3 DNA reads as TGTGCCAGCAGCCCGGGACTAGCAACAGATACGCAGTATTTT. It specifies CASSPGLATDTQYF. V gene TRBV7-2 combines with J gene TRBJ2-3; 9 bases line up with TRBD2. CDR1 and CDR2 from the germline V gene are SGHTA and FQGNSA. The V gene end was trimmed by 5 bases and the J gene end by 3 bases; junction bases not matched to a gene: 3. The CDR3 is 14 residues long.

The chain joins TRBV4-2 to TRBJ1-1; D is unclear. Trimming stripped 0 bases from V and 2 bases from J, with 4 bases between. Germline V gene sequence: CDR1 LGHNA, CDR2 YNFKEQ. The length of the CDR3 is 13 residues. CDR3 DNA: TGTGCCAGCAGCCAAGATCTCAACACTGAAGCTTTCTTT. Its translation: CASSQDLNTEAFF.

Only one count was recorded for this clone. CDR3 sequence: CASSVGGSHVQPQHF. The CDR3 DNA reads TGTGCCAGCAGCGTAGGGGGCTCCCATGTCCAGCCCCAGCATTTT. The chain employs TRBV9 and TRBJ1-5, with a weak D call TRBD1 (5 bases). The CDR3 runs to 15 residues. Trimming removed 0 bases from V and 7 bases from J, with 14 bases in between. The germline V gene has CDR1 SGDLS and CDR2 YYNGEE.

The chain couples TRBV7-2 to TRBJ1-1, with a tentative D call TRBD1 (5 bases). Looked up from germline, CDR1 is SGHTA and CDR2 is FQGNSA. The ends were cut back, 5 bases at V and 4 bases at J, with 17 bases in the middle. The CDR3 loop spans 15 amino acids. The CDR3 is CASSPFMGGSTEAFF. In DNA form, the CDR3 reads TGTGCCAGCAGCCCATTCATGGGGGGTTCCACTGAAGCTTTCTTT.

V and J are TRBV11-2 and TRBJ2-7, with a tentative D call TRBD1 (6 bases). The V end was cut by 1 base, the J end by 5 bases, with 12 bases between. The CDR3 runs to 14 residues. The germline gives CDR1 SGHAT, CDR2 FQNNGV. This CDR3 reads CASSLVSRGDEQYF. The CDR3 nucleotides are TGTGCCAGCAGCTTAGTCAGCAGGGGAGACGAGCAGTACTTC.

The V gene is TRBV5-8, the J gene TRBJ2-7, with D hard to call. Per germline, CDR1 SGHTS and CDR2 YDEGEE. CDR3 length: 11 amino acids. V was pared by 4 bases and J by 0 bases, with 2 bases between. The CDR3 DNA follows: TGTGCCAGCAGCCACTCCTACGAGCAGTACTTC. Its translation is CASSHSYEQYF.

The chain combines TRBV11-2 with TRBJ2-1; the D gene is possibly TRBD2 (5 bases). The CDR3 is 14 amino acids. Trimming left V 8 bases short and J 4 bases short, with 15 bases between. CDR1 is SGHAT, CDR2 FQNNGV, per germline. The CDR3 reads CASGRTFAYNEQFF. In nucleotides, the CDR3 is TGTGCCAGCGGACGGACTTTTGCTTACAATGAGCAGTTCTTC. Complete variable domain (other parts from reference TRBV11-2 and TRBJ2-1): EAGVAQSPRYKIIEKRQSVAFWCNPISGHATLYWYQQILGQGPKLLIQFQNNGVVDDSQLPKDRFSAERLKGVDSTLKIQPAKLEDSAVYLCASGRTFAYNEQFFGPGTRLTVL.

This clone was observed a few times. Here the CDR3 DNA reads TGTGCCTGGAGTACGACAGGTTCTCAGCCCCAGCATTTT. This codes for CAWSTTGSQPQHF. The chain couples TRBV30 to TRBJ1-5; perhaps TRBD1 as D (6 bases). Trimming took off 2 bases at V and 6 bases at J, with 11 bases between the two ends. Germline V gives CDR1 GTSNPN, CDR2 SVGIG (reference sequence). This CDR3 is built from 13 residues.

The CDR3 protein is CASSRGDRGRGNEKLFF. The CDR3, as DNA: TGCGCCAGCAGCCGGGGGGACAGGGGGCGGGGTAATGAAAAACTGTTTTTT. The rearrangement links TRBV4-1 to TRBJ1-4; 12 bases agree with TRBD1. The CDR3 is 17 residues long. Germline V gene lookup returns CDR1 MGHRA and CDR2 YSYEKL. The junction had 7 bases not matched to a gene; V was cut back by 4 bases and J by 4 bases.

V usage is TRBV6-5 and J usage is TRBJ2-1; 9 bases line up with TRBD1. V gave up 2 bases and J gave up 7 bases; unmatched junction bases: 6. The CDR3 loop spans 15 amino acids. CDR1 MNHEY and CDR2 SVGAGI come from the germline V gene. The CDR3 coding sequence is TGTGCCAGCAGTTACGGGGACAGGGAAATTAATGAGCAGTTCTTC. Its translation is CASSYGDREINEQFF.

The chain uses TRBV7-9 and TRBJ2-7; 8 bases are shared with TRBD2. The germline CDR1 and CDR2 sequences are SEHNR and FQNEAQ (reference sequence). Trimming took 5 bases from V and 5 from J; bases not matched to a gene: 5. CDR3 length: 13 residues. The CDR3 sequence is CASSHGTSDEQYF. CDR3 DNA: TGTGCCAGCAGCCATGGGACTAGTGACGAGCAGTACTTC.

The CDR3 region has the DNA TGCGCCAGCAGCTTCGGACAGCTCAAGGAGGGCTACACCTTC. Amino acid sequence: CASSFGQLKEGYTF. J is TRBJ1-2 and V is TRBV5-1; a weak D match, TRBD1 (6 bases). Per germline, CDR1 SGHRS and CDR2 YFSETQ. The CDR3 runs to 14 residues. Trimming cost V 2 bases and J 8 bases, with 16 bases left between them.